This TCR beta chain was recorded in a study of Tregs in tolerant kidney transplant recipients. Study-wide background: An approximately 3-day belatacept mixed lymphocyte reaction, sometimes plus 5-day graft donor restimulation, preceded CD4+CD25+CD127- sorting. Recipient cells were told from donor cells by antibody staining.

General study points: The small number of patients limits these findings pending further validation. No direct test of biological reproducibility was done here.

Trimming took 7 bases from V and 1 from J, leaving 9 bases between them. CDR3 length: 13 residues. The germline V gene encodes CDR1 SNHLY and CDR2 FYNNEI. Measured with immunoSEQ multiplex PCR; TCRdb has only the in-frame clones, and not every one. The table has approximately 45,000 clones, less than 97% seen once; the top ten hold roughly 0.34%. This clone has a single count. Its antigen is unknown. The receptor's source is a human donor in good health. The chain uses TRBV2 and TRBJ2-3, with D uncertain. What was sequenced was Tregs from blood cultured with allogeneic cells. In nucleotides, the CDR3 is TGTGCCAGCAACTGGGGTGGCACAGATACGCAGTATTTT. Residues: CASNWGGTDTQYF.